This T cell receptor (beta chain) was obtained from a study of CD8+ T cells in alopecia areata. For the study at large: Once tofacitinib had been taken for 6 to 18 months, 6 months off drug followed.

For this clone: The antigen remains unidentified.

General study results and limits: Normal scalp had lower clonality than lesional scalp, with alopecia totalis/universalis lesions showing this most strongly.

The CDR3 length is 12 residues. Germline V CDR1 and CDR2: SNHLY, FYNNEI. Extraction and reverse transcription of RNA yielded cDNA as the sequencing template. The data were produced by immunoSEQ multiplex PCR, yet TCRdb's version contains in-frame clones alone and is incomplete. This table holds 150,000 to 200,000 clones, just under 60% found once. This material consisted of CD4+ T cells sorted from blood, taken at week 0. This TCR was recovered from a human donor with alopecia areata. The chain has TRBV2 and TRBJ2-6; D uncertain. The CDR3 bases are TGTGCAGATTCCTCTGGGGCCAACGTCCTGACTTTC. Its protein product is CADSSGANVLTF.